Listed below are T cell receptor beta chains from one sample, sequenced in a study of breast tumors, draining lymph nodes, adjacent tissues. TCRdb re-derived calls from the multiplex PCR reads in MiXCR, one entry per CDR3 protein. The sample records tens of thousands of distinct CDR3 sequences, approximately 29% being singletons. Sequencing used axillary lymph node tissue. Receptors were obtained from a female donor with breast cancer. Some clones in this sample may be carry-over from other donors' samples. CDR3s leave out the opening cysteine and the closing phenylalanine or tryptophan. A clone size is listed for some rows: how often the clone was seen (once, few, many), or a class if it is expanded.

>TRBV7-2|TRBJ2-5|13|many
ASSLGHGGDETQY
>TRBV19|TRBJ2-5|10|many
ASSIKGETQY
>TRBV2|TRBJ1-6|13|-
ASSQEGRNNSPLH
>TRBV6-2/TRBV6-3|TRBJ2-5|13|-
ASREDLADQETQY
>TRBV7-2|TRBJ2-5|10|many
ASSLGQEVQY
>TRBV15|TRBJ1-5|19|many
ATSRHNPPLTGRDSNQPQH
>TRBV11-2|TRBJ2-1|14|-
ASSLASGRTHNERF
>TRBV2|TRBJ2-1|13|-
ATEKGTSSYNEQF
>TRBV20-1|TRBJ2-6|10|many
SASSGANVLT
>TRBV28|TRBJ2-7|12|many
ASRSPAGDYEQY
>TRBV7-9|TRBJ1-5|12|-
ASSSPTGGQPQH
>TRBV2|TRBJ2-7|14|-
ASNSGLAGEGYEQY